This T cell receptor (beta chain) was sequenced for a study of OX40 agonist ivuxolimab in advanced cancers. The data were produced by immunoSEQ multiplex PCR, yet TCRdb's version contains in-frame clones alone and is incomplete. Here the sample spans roughly 70,000 clones, roughly 88% being singletons. CDR3 length equals 15 residues. The germline V and J ends were trimmed by 4 bases and 6 bases, with 17 bases remaining between them. CDR1 and CDR2 (germline): SGDLS, YYNGEE. Here the sequenced sample was CD4+ or CD8+ T cells sorted from blood, taken in a trial of the OX40 agonist ivuxolimab. The TCR originated in an adult with an advanced solid tumor such as melanoma, head and neck, liver or kidney cancer. The chain employs TRBV9 and TRBJ1-5; tentative D call: TRBD1 (5 bases). CDR3 region: CASSPGTLVGQPQHF. The CDR3 nucleotides are TGTGCCAGCAGCCCGGGGACCCTTGTGGGTCAGCCCCAGCATTTT. Filled out from reference TRBV9 and TRBJ1-5, the complete variable domain reads DSGVTQTPKHLITATGQRVTLRCSPRSGDLSVYWYQQSLDQGLQFLIQYYNGEERAKGNILERFSAQQFPDLHSELNLSSLELGDSALYFCASSPGTLVGQPQHFGDGTRLSIL.